This T cell receptor (beta chain) was sequenced during a study of T cells after yellow fever vaccination. Study as a whole: The fractions with low cell numbers were processed using SMART-Seq v4 Ultra Low Input. Study-level points and caveats: Though it reached lower strength, the secondary response hit its peak faster, day 5 versus 15. Most primary-vaccination clones reappeared after the booster (approximately 95% CD4, 88% CD8).

TCR cDNA, made by 5'RACE template switching, carried an added universal primer site and UMIs. One entry per CDR3 protein, called by TCRdb with MiXCR from the 5' RACE reads. The sample comprises approximately 300,000 distinct CDR3 sequences, around 7% of which are singletons, and roughly a sixth rests with the top ten. The CDR3 has 17 amino acids. Trimming took 4 bases from V and 8 from J; bases not matched to a gene: 13. CDR1 is SGHRS, CDR2 YFSETQ, per germline. As regards this clonotype: The antigen is not known.

This rearrangement joins TRBV5-1 to TRBJ2-4; 12 bases agree with TRBD2. Here the sequenced sample was PBMCs, taken approximately 40 days after the first yellow fever vaccination. This receptor was obtained from a man aged 18-30 years who received the YFV17D yellow fever vaccine. CDR3 region: CASSPGVASGGAYIQYF. For the CDR3, the DNA is TGCGCCAGCAGCCCTGGGGTTGCTAGCGGGGGGGCGTACATTCAGTACTTC.